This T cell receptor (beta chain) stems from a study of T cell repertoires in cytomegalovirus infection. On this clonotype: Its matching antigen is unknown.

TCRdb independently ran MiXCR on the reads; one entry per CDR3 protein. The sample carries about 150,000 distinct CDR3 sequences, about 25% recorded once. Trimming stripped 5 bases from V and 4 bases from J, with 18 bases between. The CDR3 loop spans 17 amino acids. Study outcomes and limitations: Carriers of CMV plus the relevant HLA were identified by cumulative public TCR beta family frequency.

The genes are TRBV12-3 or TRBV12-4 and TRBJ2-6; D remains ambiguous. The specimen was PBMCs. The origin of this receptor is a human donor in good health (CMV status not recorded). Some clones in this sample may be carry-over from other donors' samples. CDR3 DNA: TGTGCCAGCAGTATAGTCGCAGGTCGGTCCGGGGCCAACGTCCTGACTTTC. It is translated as CASSIVAGRSGANVLTF.